The 6 T cell receptor beta chains listed next were all sequenced from one sample in a study of T cell changes during pregnancy in multiple sclerosis. Assay used: immunoSEQ multiplex PCR; TCRdb lists only in-frame clones, some missing. Of 9,500 to 15,000 clones in the sample, roughly 86% were seen once. Source: CD8+ T cells from peripheral blood mononuclear cells, taken in the second trimester of pregnancy. The receptors were gathered from a female donor in good health, enrolled as a control in a pregnancy study.

The rearrangement uses TRBV6-1 and TRBJ2-7; a weak D match, TRBD1 (5 bases). The CDR3 contains 15 residues. V was pared by 4 bases and J by 2 bases, with 15 bases between. Germline CDR1 is MNHNS and CDR2 is SASEGT. In nucleotides, the CDR3 is TGTGCCAGCAGTGGGCCACAGGCGCCTCCCTACGAGCAGTACTTC. Protein product: CASSGPQAPPYEQYF.

This clone appeared a single time. This chain joins TRBV19 and TRBJ1-2, with 7 bases fitting TRBD1. The trim removed 7 bases at V and 1 base at J, leaving 9 bases unmatched. This CDR3 is 15 amino acids long. The V gene's germline CDR1 is LNHDA and CDR2 SQIVND (reference sequence). This CDR3 reads CASMARGARNYGYTF. For the CDR3, the DNA is TGTGCCAGTATGGCCAGGGGGGCGCGTAACTATGGCTACACCTTC. The full variable domain, in which reference TRBV19 and TRBJ1-2 provide the parts outside the CDR3, is DGGITQSPKYLFRKEGQNVTLSCEQNLNHDAMYWYRQDPGQGLRLIYYSQIVNDFQKGDIAEGYSVSREKKESFPLTVTSAQKNPTAFYLCASMARGARNYGYTFGSGTRLTVV.

This sequence joins TRBV7-9 and TRBJ1-1; perhaps TRBD1 as D (5 bases). The CDR3 consists of 15 residues. Trimming took off 1 base at V and 2 bases at J, with 11 bases between the two ends. Germline V gives CDR1 SEHNR, CDR2 FQNEAQ (reference sequence). The CDR3 nucleotides read TGTGCCAGCAGCTTAGTCCAGGGCGGAAACACTGAAGCTTTCTTT. Residues: CASSLVQGGNTEAFF.

The rearrangement uses TRBV10-2 and TRBJ2-7; 10 bases map to TRBD1. Per germline, CDR1 WSHSY and CDR2 SAAADI. CDR3 size: 13 residues. V was clipped by 3 bases and J by 7 bases; unmatched bases: 3. The CDR3 here is CASSEGTGVEQYF. CDR3 in DNA: TGCGCCAGCAGTGAAGGGACAGGGGTTGAGCAGTACTTC.

The V and J genes are TRBV19 and TRBJ2-1; TRBD2 matches 7 bases. J gave up 2 bases and V 1 base, and 2 bases lay outside the gene matches. Germline loops: CDR1 LNHDA, CDR2 SQIVND (reference sequence). The CDR3 spans 15 residues. CDR3 nucleotide sequence: TGTGCCAGTAGTATAGCTCTAGCGGCCTACAATGAGCAGTTCTTC. Translating it yields CASSIALAAYNEQFF. Filled out from reference TRBV19 and TRBJ2-1, the complete variable domain reads DGGITQSPKYLFRKEGQNVTLSCEQNLNHDAMYWYRQDPGQGLRLIYYSQIVNDFQKGDIAEGYSVSREKKESFPLTVTSAQKNPTAFYLCASSIALAAYNEQFFGPGTRLTVL.

This CDR3 reads CASSLGRGATEAFF. The CDR3 DNA reads as TGTGCCAGCAGCTTGGGACGCGGGGCCACTGAAGCTTTCTTT. The chain carries TRBV5-4 and TRBJ1-1, with TRBD1 as a possible D gene (5 bases). Trimming shortened V by 0 bases and J by 4 bases, and 10 bases separated the two germline ends. This CDR3 is built from 14 residues. Germline loops: CDR1 SGHNT, CDR2 YYREEE (reference sequence). Looking up the rest from reference TRBV5-4 and TRBJ1-1 gives the full variable domain: ETGVTQSPTHLIKTRGQQVTLRCSSQSGHNTVSWYQQALGQGPQFIFQYYREEENGRGNFPPRFSGLQFPNYSSELNVNALELDDSALYLCASSLGRGATEAFFGQGTRLTVV.